Below are 6 T cell receptor beta chains sequenced from a single sample in a study of blood T cell repertoires in COVID-19. Produced via immunoSEQ multiplex PCR; TCRdb's table is partial and in-frame only. The table records about 160,000 clones, approximately 84% of them present only once. Sequenced sample: peripheral blood. These receptors were collected from an elderly woman with acute or convalescent COVID-19.

The chain is built from TRBV6-5 and TRBJ1-1; 8 bases align to TRBD1. From germline, CDR1 is MNHEY and CDR2 SVGAGI. The ends lost 2 bases at V and 1 base at J; junction bases unmatched: 3. The CDR3 loop spans 15 amino acids. The chain's CDR3 is CASSYGDRTNTEAFF. The CDR3 DNA follows: TGTGCCAGCAGTTACGGGGACAGGACGAACACTGAAGCTTTCTTT.

CDR3 nucleotide sequence: TGTGCCAGCAGTCCGAGACAGGGGGCGAACACTGAAGCTTTCTTT. Residues: CASSPRQGANTEAFF. The chain joins TRBV6-5 to TRBJ1-1; the match to TRBD1 covers 10 bases. V trimming: 5 bases; J trimming: 1 base; junction bases outside the gene matches: 4. The CDR3 runs to 15 residues. Looked up from germline, CDR1 is MNHEY and CDR2 is SVGAGI.

This chain connects TRBV6-2 or TRBV6-3 to TRBJ1-4, with a possible D match to TRBD1 (6 bases). Germline lookup yields CDR1 MNHEY and CDR2 SVGEGT. The V and J ends lost 6 bases and 4 bases respectively, with 9 bases between them. The CDR3 loop spans 13 amino acids. DNA of the CDR3: TGTGCCAGCAGCCGGGACATTAATGAAAAACTGTTTTTT. As protein: CASSRDINEKLFF.

The chain combines TRBV7-6 with TRBJ2-2; maybe TRBD2 (5 bases). V lost 5 bases and J 2 bases, leaving 9 bases between the germline ends. This CDR3 region has 14 residues. CDR1 SGHVS and CDR2 FNYEAQ come from the germline V gene. The CDR3 reads CASSLRGNTGELFF. CDR3 coding DNA: TGTGCCAGCAGCCTCCGGGGAAACACCGGGGAGCTGTTTTTT. Based on the CDR3 plus reference TRBV7-6 and TRBJ2-2, the full variable domain is GAGVSQSPRYKVTKRGQDVALRCDPISGHVSLYWYRQALGQGPEFLTYFNYEAQQDKSGLPNDRFSAERPEGSISTLTIQRTEQRDSAMYRCASSLRGNTGELFFGEGSRLTVL.

The chain carries TRBV28 and TRBJ1-6, with D tentatively TRBD1 (5 bases). V lost 5 bases, J lost 11 bases, and 19 bases lay in between. This CDR3 region has 15 residues. Germline lookup yields CDR1 MDHEN and CDR2 SYDVKM. The CDR3 region is CASSPPRGESPPLHF. CDR3 nucleotides: TGTGCCAGCAGTCCACCTCGGGGGGAGTCTCCACCCCTCCACTTT.

The rearrangement links TRBV29-1 to TRBJ1-1, with D perhaps matching TRBD1 (6 bases). Germline CDR1 reads SQVTM; CDR2 reads ANQGSEA. V was pared by 7 bases and J by 5 bases, with 20 bases between. The CDR3 runs 14 residues. CDR3 coding DNA: TGCAGCGGCAGCAGAAGGACAGAAGGAACTGAAGCTTTCTTT. It codes for CSGSRRTEGTEAFF.